Many counts were recorded for the clone carrying this T cell receptor (beta chain). The source of the sample is a study of low-dose radiotherapy and immunotherapy resistance in tumors. Study-wide background: Participants in Cohort 1 were administered 0.5 Gy per fraction at 2-week intervals, to a cumulative dose of 6.5 Gy.

Primers used for first-strand cDNA, a TRAV- and TRBV-specific set, covered both alpha and beta chains. TCRs were amplified for approximately 21 PCR cycles with a constant-region primer and V-primer adapter. From the reads, TCRdb called clonotypes with MiXCR, one entry per CDR3 protein. Among about 82,000 distinct CDR3 sequences listed, approximately 17% were seen once. Time point of the sample: before trial treatment. Inclusion covered patients whose advanced solid tumors lacked tumor-infiltrating lymphocytes. CDR1 SGHTA and CDR2 FQGTGA come from the germline V gene. This CDR3 region has 16 residues. V lost 1 base to trimming and J lost 7 bases, with 17 bases between them.

This clonotype originated in a male donor with prostate cancer. The sequenced sample was PBMCs, obtained before treatment. This chain joins TRBV7-3 and TRBJ2-1; perhaps TRBD2 as D (6 bases). CDR3 nucleotide sequence: TGTGCCAGCAGCTTAAGTACGGGAGTGGGGGAAAATGAGCAGTTCTTC. Translating it yields CASSLSTGVGENEQFF. Full variable domain (rest looked up from reference TRBV7-3 and TRBJ2-1): GAGVSQTPSNKVTEKGKYVELRCDPISGHTALYWYRQSLGQGPEFLIYFQGTGAADDSGLPNDRFFAVRPEGSVSTLKIQRTERGDSAVYLCASSLSTGVGENEQFFGPGTRLTVL.